The 9 T cell receptor beta chains listed next were all sequenced from one sample in a study of T cells in Graves' hyperthyroidism and ophthalmopathy. Amplification of TCR beta CDR3 regions was performed using RNA transcripts as template. A first-round RT-PCR of the TCR CDR3 used the HTBI primer set. TCRdb re-called the multiplex PCR reads through MiXCR, storing one row per CDR3 protein. The repertoire has 550,000 to 800,000 distinct CDR3 sequences, about 15% of them found once; the top ten carry roughly 8%. Sequencing was performed on blood. The receptors originated from a man between 18 and 35 years old with Graves' hyperthyroidism.

Many counts were recorded for this clonotype. The genes are TRBV20-1 and TRBJ2-7, with D possibly being TRBD1 (6 bases). Germline V gene sequence: CDR1 DFQATT, CDR2 SNEGSKA (reference sequence). This CDR3 contains 12 residues. Trimming left V 5 bases short and J 3 bases short, with 11 bases between. CDR3 coding DNA: TGCAGTGCTTCCTACAGGGACTACGAGCAGTACTTC. The encoded protein is CSASYRDYEQYF.

CDR3 residues: CASSSYEGRGGRADYGYTF. CDR3 coding DNA: TGTGCCAGCAGTTCCTATGAAGGTCGAGGGGGGCGAGCCGACTATGGCTACACCTTC. J is TRBJ1-2 and V is TRBV28, with a possible D match to TRBD1 (6 bases). Germline-derived CDR1 and CDR2 are MDHEN and SYDVKM. CDR3 size: 19 residues. V gave up 4 bases and J gave up 3 bases, with 27 bases separating them.

Ten or more counts support this clonotype. The chain recombines TRBV12-3 or TRBV12-4 with TRBJ2-7; the D gene is possibly TRBD2 (6 bases). The CDR3 consists of 17 residues. V was clipped by 5 bases and J by 4 bases, with 24 bases between them. CDR3 DNA sequence: TGTGCCAGCAGTCCTAACAAAGCGGGCGGCCGTGCTTACGAGCAGTACTTC. Amino acid sequence: CASSPNKAGGRAYEQYF.

The gene calls are TRBV29-1 and TRBJ1-6, with D possibly being TRBD1 (6 bases). Trimming cost V 4 bases and J 12 bases, with 16 bases left between them. The CDR3 contains 13 residues. The germline gives CDR1 SQVTM, CDR2 ANQGSEA. CDR3 coding DNA: TGCAGCGTTGGAATGGACAGAGATTTACCCCTCCACTTT. Amino acid sequence: CSVGMDRDLPLHF.

A few counts support this clonotype. The chain recombines TRBV19 with TRBJ1-1; D possibly corresponds to TRBD1 (5 bases). This CDR3 spans 13 amino acids. The germline V gene has CDR1 LNHDA and CDR2 SQIVND (reference sequence). Trimming shortened V by 9 bases and J by 5 bases, and 16 bases separated the two germline ends. CDR3 sequence (DNA): TGTGCCAGCAAGACTCCGGGGGATACTGAAGCTTTCTTT. Translation gives CASKTPGDTEAFF.

The chain combines TRBV4-1 with TRBJ2-7, with 10 positions matching TRBD1. Germline CDR1 and CDR2: MGHRA and YSYEKL. The J segment lost 5 bases and the V segment lost 2 bases, leaving 15 bases of the junction unmatched. The CDR3 length is 18 residues. The CDR3 bases are TGCGCCAGCAGCCAACCCTTGGGTAGACAGGGGGCAGACGACGAGCAGTACTTC. It specifies CASSQPLGRQGADDEQYF.

The sample holds many counts of this clonotype. The J gene is TRBJ2-3, the V gene TRBV28; 8 bases agree with TRBD2. This CDR3 comprises 15 residues. V lost 6 bases, J lost 3 bases, and 8 bases stayed unmatched. Germline CDR1 and CDR2: MDHEN and SYDVKM. The CDR3 spells CASSNREGGTDTQYF. Here the CDR3 DNA reads TGTGCCAGCAGCAACCGGGAGGGAGGGACAGATACGCAGTATTTT.

This clonotype appeared a few times. The chain links TRBV4-2 to TRBJ2-1; TRBD2 matches at 7 bases. Germline assignment: CDR1 LGHNA and CDR2 YNFKEQ. The CDR3 has 15 residues. With 4 bases clipped from V and 0 bases from J, the junction kept 3 bases outside the gene matches. The CDR3 DNA sequence: TGTGCCAGCAGCCGGGCTAGCGGCTCCTACAATGAGCAGTTCTTC. Translation gives CASSRASGSYNEQFF.

Concerning this clonotype itself: This may arise from a read error, as a much more abundant clone is one base away. This chain uses TRBV7-9 with TRBJ2-1; D uncertain. This CDR3 spans 12 amino acids. V was cut by 3 bases and J by 9 bases, with 9 bases left in between. Germline V lookup: CDR1 SEHNR, CDR2 FQNEAQ (reference sequence). For the CDR3, the DNA is TGTGCCAGCAGCTTCTCCAACAGTGAGCAGTTCTTC. It translates to CASSFSNSEQFF.